The entry below gives a single T cell receptor beta chain sequence along with its context. Its antigen is not identified. Exclusion criteria comprised uncontrolled infection, other autoimmune disease, pregnancy or lactation. Diagnosis rested on symptoms, serum thyroxine and TRAb, thyroid ultrasound, and orbital computed tomography. The trim removed 6 bases at V and 6 bases at J, leaving 7 bases unmatched. The germline V gene has CDR1 SGHVS and CDR2 FQNEAQ. This CDR3 is 17 amino acids long. This record belongs to a study of T cells in Graves' hyperthyroidism and ophthalmopathy. RNA transcripts provided the source from which TCR beta CDR3 regions were amplified. With the HTBI primer set, the TCR CDR3 went through a first round of RT-PCR. In TCRdb, the multiplex PCR reads were re-called with MiXCR into one record per CDR3 protein. Found here are roughly 570,000 distinct CDR3 sequences, 35% to 55% of them singletons; the top ten hold 19%.

Overall study results and limits: A model built on 13 V-J features separated ophthalmopathy from stable hyperthyroidism. Model predictions of ophthalmopathy came a median around 7.1 months before onset.

This TCR came from an adult woman with Graves' disease, either hyperthyroidism or ophthalmopathy (not recorded which). Sequencing was carried out using peripheral blood or thyroid tissue (not recorded which). The V gene is TRBV7-8, the J gene TRBJ2-6; 14 nucleotides line up with TRBD2. The CDR3 nucleotides read TGTGCCAGCAGGATGGGACTAGCGGGAGTTGTGGCCAACGTCCTGACTTTC. Translation gives CASRMGLAGVVANVLTF.